This entry features one TCR beta chain sequence. No antigen is known for it. The data originate from a study of blood T cells in healthy people across ages. Findings of the study overall: The fall in TCR beta diversity per million T cells was roughly linear with age. Researchers judged that diversity estimates from one million T cells fell short of true values. Both naive CD4+ cell counts and diversity were greater in long-lived donors than in aged donors.

Every donor contributed roughly 11 milliliters of peripheral blood by blood draw. The use of a sample-barcoded 5' primer and a J-beta primer mix characterized a second PCR of 7 to 11 cycles. TCRdb used MiXCR to reprocess the 5' RACE reads, holding one entry per CDR3 protein. Found here are 660,000 or so distinct CDR3 sequences, around three fifths of them singletons; the top ten hold 30% to 40%. V shed 7 bases, J shed 2 bases, and the junction held 6 bases outside the gene matches. The V gene's germline CDR1 is ENHRY and CDR2 SYGVKD. CDR3 length: 14 residues. The rearrangement links TRBV10-3 to TRBJ2-3, with 7 positions matching TRBD1. Sequenced input: blood. The clonotype comes from a man between 60 and 75 years old in good health. The CDR3 is CAITRTGDTDTQYF. The CDR3 region has the DNA TGTGCCATCACCAGGACAGGCGACACAGATACGCAGTATTTT.